This T cell receptor beta chain was identified in a study of cytomegalovirus exposure and HLA in healthy donors. Study-wide results and limits: Analysis was carried out at a later point, and it linked a missense DCLRE1C variant to TCR beta V- and J-gene trimming.

In germline, CDR1 is SEHNR, CDR2 FQNEAQ (reference sequence). The CDR3 has 16 amino acids. J lost 2 bases, V lost 5 bases, and 9 bases had no gene match. With regard to this clone: Antigen unknown.

PCR involved 60 Vbeta and 13 Jbeta primers. Clones were sequenced by immunoSEQ multiplex PCR, and TCRdb holds only the in-frame ones, with some missing. This sample has 200,000 to 250,000 clones, with 70% to 85% found just once. The TCR sequence derives from a male donor in good health and CMV-seronegative. The material sequenced was PBMCs. The chain couples TRBV7-9 to TRBJ2-7; 10 bases line up with TRBD2. As DNA, the CDR3 is TGTGCCAGCAGCCCCCATGGACTAGCGGAACCCTACGAGCAGTACTTC. It encodes CASSPHGLAEPYEQYF. The full variable domain, rest sourced from reference TRBV7-9 and TRBJ2-7, is DTGVSQNPRHKITKRGQNVTFRCDPISEHNRLYWYRQTLGQGPEFLTYFQNEAQLEKSRLLSDRFSAERPKGSFSTLEIQRTEQGDSAMYLCASSPHGLAEPYEQYFGPGTRLTVT.